This TCR beta chain was identified during a study of cytomegalovirus exposure and HLA in healthy donors. Study observations and caveats: Another analysis was done later, and it associated 15,000 to 20,000 TCR beta sequences with HLA alleles at 0.05 false discovery rate. The authors later found TCR association rates varying by HLA locus, with DRB1 most and HLA-C fewest. For most TCR beta V segments, an earlier analysis put the productive rate at about 87% or about 30% of the time.

In the PCR, 60 Vbeta and 13 Jbeta primers were used. Sequencing was performed with immunoSEQ multiplex PCR; in TCRdb, only in-frame clones are kept and a portion is missing. The sample consists of tens of thousands of clones, about 72% of them appearing once. V lost 6 bases and J lost 0; bases outside the gene matches: 10. The length of the CDR3 is 19 residues. Germline V gene data show CDR1 as SNHLY and CDR2 as FYNNEI. A note on this clone: Its target is not known.

The chain combines TRBV2 with TRBJ2-3; 15 nucleotides align to TRBD2. Sequenced: PBMCs. This TCR came from a man aged 50 to 59 in good health and CMV-seropositive. CDR3: CASSSPGLAGGSSTDTQYF. The CDR3 DNA follows: TGTGCCAGCAGCTCACCGGGACTAGCGGGGGGATCTAGCACAGATACGCAGTATTTT.